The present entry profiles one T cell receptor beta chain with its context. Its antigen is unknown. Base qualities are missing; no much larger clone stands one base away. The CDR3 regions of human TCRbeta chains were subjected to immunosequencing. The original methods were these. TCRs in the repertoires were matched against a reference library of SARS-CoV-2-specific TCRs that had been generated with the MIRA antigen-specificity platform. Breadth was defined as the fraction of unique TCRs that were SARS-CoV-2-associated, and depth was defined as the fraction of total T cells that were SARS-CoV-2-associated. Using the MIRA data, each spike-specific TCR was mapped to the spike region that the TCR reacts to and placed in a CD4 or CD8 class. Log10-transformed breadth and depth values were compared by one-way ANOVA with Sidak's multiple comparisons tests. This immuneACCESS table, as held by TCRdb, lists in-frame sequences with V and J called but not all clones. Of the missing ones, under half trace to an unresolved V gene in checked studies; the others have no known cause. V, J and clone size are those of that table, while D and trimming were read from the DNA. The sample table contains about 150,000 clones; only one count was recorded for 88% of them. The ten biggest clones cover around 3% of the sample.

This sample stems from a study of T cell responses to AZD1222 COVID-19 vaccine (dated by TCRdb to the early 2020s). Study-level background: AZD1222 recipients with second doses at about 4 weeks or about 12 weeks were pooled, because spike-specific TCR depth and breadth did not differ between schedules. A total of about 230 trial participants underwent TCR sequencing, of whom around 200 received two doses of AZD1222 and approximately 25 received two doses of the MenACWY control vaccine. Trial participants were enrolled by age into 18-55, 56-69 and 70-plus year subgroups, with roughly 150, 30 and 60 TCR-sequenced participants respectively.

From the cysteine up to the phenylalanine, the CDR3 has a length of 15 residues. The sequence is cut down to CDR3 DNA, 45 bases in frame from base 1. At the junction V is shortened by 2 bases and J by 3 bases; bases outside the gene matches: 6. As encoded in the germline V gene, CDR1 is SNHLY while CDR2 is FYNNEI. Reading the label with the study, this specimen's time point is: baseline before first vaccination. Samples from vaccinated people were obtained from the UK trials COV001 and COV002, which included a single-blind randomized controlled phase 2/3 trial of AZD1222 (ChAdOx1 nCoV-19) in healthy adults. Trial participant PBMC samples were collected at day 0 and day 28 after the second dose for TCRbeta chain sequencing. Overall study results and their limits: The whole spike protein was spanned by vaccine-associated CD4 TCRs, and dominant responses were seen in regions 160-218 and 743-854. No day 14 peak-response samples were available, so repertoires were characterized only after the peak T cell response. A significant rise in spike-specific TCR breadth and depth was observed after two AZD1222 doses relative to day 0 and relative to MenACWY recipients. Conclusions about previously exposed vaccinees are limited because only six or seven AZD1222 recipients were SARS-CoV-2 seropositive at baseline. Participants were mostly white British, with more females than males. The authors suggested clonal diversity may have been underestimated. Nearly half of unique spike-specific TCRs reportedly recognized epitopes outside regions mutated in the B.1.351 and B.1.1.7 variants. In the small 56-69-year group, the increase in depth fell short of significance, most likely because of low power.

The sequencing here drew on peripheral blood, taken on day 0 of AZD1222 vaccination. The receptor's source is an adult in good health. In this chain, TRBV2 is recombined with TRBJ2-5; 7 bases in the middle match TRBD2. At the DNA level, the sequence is TGTGCCAGCAGTGAATTTGTGACTAGCAAAGAGACCCAGTACTTC. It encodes CASSEFVTSKETQYF.